This passage covers 26 T cell receptor beta chains from one sample sequenced in a study of post-analysis software for immune sequencing data. TCR beta cDNA libraries included unique molecular identifiers. TCRdb fed the PCR reads into MiXCR, producing one record per CDR3 protein. The sample has fewer than 850,000 distinct CDR3 sequences, roughly 50% seen once. The study's findings and limits: A few TRBV segments appeared more often in patients than in controls, and TRBV5-6, TRBV5-1 and TRBV20-1 were among these.

No antigen has been assigned to these receptors. The sequenced sample was blood. The receptors come from a girl under 18 with multiple sclerosis.

This chain connects TRBV24-1 to TRBJ2-1; TRBD1 matches at 9 bases. Germline values: CDR1 KGHDR, CDR2 SFDVKD. Trimming took 6 bases from V and 2 from J; bases not matched to a gene: 7. This CDR3 is 16 amino acids long. This CDR3 is CATSTRDRDTYNEQFF. The CDR3 DNA follows: TGTGCCACCAGTACCAGGGACAGGGACACCTACAATGAGCAGTTCTTC.

The sample holds a few counts of this clonotype. V gene TRBV4-3 combines with J gene TRBJ1-2; 8 positions agree with TRBD1. The CDR3 has 18 residues. Per the germline V gene, CDR1 is LGHNA and CDR2 is YSLEER. J lost 2 bases, V lost 4 bases, and 15 bases had no gene match. DNA for the CDR3: TGCGCCAGCAGCCCTACGAGTTCGACCAGGGGGCCAAACTATGGCTACACCTTC. It yields the protein CASSPTSSTRGPNYGYTF.

The chain is built from TRBV5-1 and TRBJ2-5; D is unresolved. The CDR3 contains 16 residues. Trimming took 2 bases from V and 2 from J, leaving 16 bases between them. CDR1 is SGHRS and CDR2 is YFSETQ in the germline V gene. CDR3 DNA: TGCGCCAGCAGCTTTTCGACCATGGCATCTCAAGAGACCCAGTACTTC. It specifies CASSFSTMASQETQYF.

As for this clonotype: Just one base apart from a much larger clone, this may be a read error. This CDR3 reads CAGSLGPATYEQYF. The CDR3 DNA reads as TGTGCCGGCAGCTTAGGGCCAGCGACCTACGAGCAGTACTTC. The chain has TRBV7-2 and TRBJ2-7; D unclear. Germline assignment: CDR1 SGHTA and CDR2 FQGNSA. The CDR3 loop spans 14 amino acids.

This clonotype was seen a few times. This chain uses TRBV20-1 with TRBJ1-4; D gene unclear. Deletions cut 5 bases from V and 8 bases from J, with 15 bases between. The CDR3 spans 13 residues. Germline loops: CDR1 DFQATT, CDR2 SNEGSKA (reference sequence). For the CDR3, the DNA is TGCAGTGCTCGTCCCCCCCTACGGGAAAAACTGTTTTTT. Its protein product is CSARPPLREKLFF.

This clonotype has more than one count but fewer than ten. This sequence joins TRBV9 and TRBJ2-1, with D maybe TRBD1 (6 bases). The V end was cut by 0 bases, the J end by 5 bases, with 12 bases between. CDR1 and CDR2 (germline): SGDLS, YYNGEE. This CDR3 is 15 amino acids long. As DNA, the CDR3 is TGTGCCAGCAGCGTAGGGGGGCCCGGAAACAATGAGCAGTTCTTC. Its translation: CASSVGGPGNNEQFF.

CDR3 sequence: CASSTWTGNGYTF. CDR3 sequence (DNA): TGTGCCAGCAGTACATGGACAGGGAATGGCTACACCTTC. The rearrangement joins TRBV27 to TRBJ1-2, with 8 bases fitting TRBD1. CDR1 is MNHEY and CDR2 is SMNVEV in the germline V gene (reference sequence). J gave up 6 bases and V 5 bases, and 5 bases lay outside the gene matches. The CDR3 has 13 amino acids.

This clonotype was detected only once. This chain connects TRBV7-6 to TRBJ2-3; 8 bases agree with TRBD2. Germline assignment: CDR1 SGHVS and CDR2 FNYEAQ. With V trimmed by 3 bases and J by 6 bases, 14 bases remained unmatched. The CDR3 spans 17 residues. The CDR3 region is CASSFPGTRMEEDTQYF. DNA of the CDR3: TGTGCCAGCAGCTTCCCCGGGACTAGAATGGAGGAGGATACGCAGTATTTT.

V is TRBV12-5 and J is TRBJ1-1; D is possibly TRBD1 (5 bases). Germline V gene sequence: CDR1 LGHNT, CDR2 FRNRAP. The CDR3 is 13 amino acids. V lost 7 bases and J 4 bases, leaving 13 bases between the germline ends. The CDR3 loop reads CASVIMGGTEAFF. CDR3 in DNA: TGTGCTAGTGTCATAATGGGGGGCACTGAAGCTTTCTTT.

In this sample, this clonotype turned up a few times. CDR3 region: CASSPQGWGETQYF. CDR3 DNA: TGTGCCAGCAGTCCACAAGGGTGGGGAGAGACCCAGTACTTC. J is TRBJ2-5 and V is TRBV28; D ambiguous. Germline values: CDR1 MDHEN, CDR2 SYDVKM. V dropped 5 bases and J dropped 4 bases, with 14 bases sitting between them. The CDR3 runs to 14 residues. Filled out from reference TRBV28 and TRBJ2-5, the complete variable domain reads DVKVTQSSRYLVKRTGEKVFLECVQDMDHENMFWYRQDPGLGLRLIYFSYDVKMKEKGDIPEGYSVSREKKERFSLILESASTNQTSMYLCASSPQGWGETQYFGPGTRLLVL.

V gene TRBV6-5 combines with J gene TRBJ2-1; the match to TRBD2 covers 9 bases. Per germline, CDR1 MNHEY and CDR2 SVGAGI. The CDR3 spans 21 residues. Trimming removed 0 bases from V and 7 bases from J; junction bases left unmatched: 22. The CDR3: CASSYSILAGAILPTANEQFF. The CDR3 bases are TGTGCCAGCAGTTACTCGATCTTAGCGGGAGCGATCCTACCTACCGCTAATGAGCAGTTCTTC.

This clonotype was detected only a few times. The genes are TRBV20-1 and TRBJ2-7, with D perhaps matching TRBD2 (5 bases). The CDR3 loop spans 15 amino acids. From germline, CDR1 is DFQATT and CDR2 SNEGSKA (reference sequence). The V end lost 0 bases, the J end lost 0 bases, and 12 bases lay between the germline ends. The CDR3 sequence is CSARDSSRSSYEQYF. The CDR3 bases are TGCAGTGCTAGAGACTCTAGCAGGAGCTCCTACGAGCAGTACTTC.

The table lists this clonotype with a few counts. The rearrangement uses TRBV28 and TRBJ2-4, with TRBD1 matching 7 bases. Germline V gene data show CDR1 as MDHEN and CDR2 as SYDVKM. The CDR3 totals 15 residues. Trimming took 7 bases from V and 0 from J; bases not matched to a gene: 6. CDR3 bases: TGTGCCAGCACCTACGGGACAGTAGCCAAAAACATTCAGTACTTC. This codes for CASTYGTVAKNIQYF.

The chain uses TRBV7-8 and TRBJ2-1; 13 positions agree with TRBD2. Germline V gene data show CDR1 as SGHVS and CDR2 as FQNEAQ. Germline trimming cut 7 bases from V and 10 bases from J; bases unmatched to any gene: 4. The CDR3 runs 13 residues. The CDR3 sequence is CASTGTSGAEQFF. The DNA for the CDR3 is TGTGCCAGCACCGGGACTAGCGGGGCAGAGCAGTTCTTC.

This clonotype appeared a few times. The chain is built from TRBV6-1 and TRBJ2-7, with D possibly TRBD2 on 5 matching bases. Germline-derived CDR1 and CDR2 are MNHNS and SASEGT. The CDR3 extends over 13 amino acids. Trimming left V 6 bases short and J 2 bases short, with 11 bases between. The CDR3: CASRSGGPYEQYF. In DNA, the CDR3 is TGTGCCAGCAGGAGCGGAGGACCCTACGAGCAGTACTTC.

V is TRBV7-2 and J is TRBJ2-5; the D is unclear. V lost 5 bases and J lost 1, with 14 bases in between. Germline V gene lookup returns CDR1 SGHTA and CDR2 FQGNSA. This CDR3 region has 15 residues. CDR3 amino acids: CASSPINGVQETQYF. The CDR3 DNA reads as TGTGCCAGCAGCCCAATCAACGGTGTCCAAGAGACCCAGTACTTC. The whole variable domain, remainder taken from reference TRBV7-2 and TRBJ2-5, is GAGVSQSPSNKVTEKGKDVELRCDPISGHTALYWYRQSLGQGLEFLIYFQGNSAPDKSGLPSDRFSAERTGGSVSTLTIQRTQQEDSAVYLCASSPINGVQETQYFGPGTRLLVL.

This clonotype was observed a few times. The chain has TRBV29-1 and TRBJ1-2, with D maybe TRBD1 (5 bases). CDR3 length: 12 residues. The germline V gene has CDR1 SQVTM and CDR2 ANQGSEA. The V and J ends lost 7 bases and 7 bases respectively, with 16 bases between them. CDR3 bases: TGCAGCGCCCTGATGGACAAAAGTGGCTACACCTTC. Its translation is CSALMDKSGYTF. The full variable domain, its missing parts supplied by reference TRBV29-1 and TRBJ1-2, is SAVISQKPSRDICQRGTSLTIQCQVDSQVTMMFWYRQQPGQSLTLIATANQGSEATYESGFVIDKFPISRPNLTFSTLTVSNMSPEDSSIYLCSALMDKSGYTFGSGTRLTVV.

The rearrangement joins TRBV24-1 to TRBJ2-7, with TRBD1 identical over 10 bases. Germline V gene data show CDR1 as KGHDR and CDR2 as SFDVKD. The CDR3 loop spans 15 amino acids. J lost 2 bases, V lost 3 bases, and 3 bases had no gene match. The CDR3 sequence is CATSDGGQGAYEQYF. Written as DNA, the CDR3 is TGTGCCACCAGTGATGGAGGACAGGGGGCCTACGAGCAGTACTTC.

The gene calls are TRBV6-6 and TRBJ2-3; D is perhaps TRBD2 (5 bases). CDR3 size: 14 residues. The V gene lost 7 bases and the J gene lost 0 bases, with 11 bases spanning the gap. Germline assignment: CDR1 MNHNY and CDR2 SVGAGI (reference sequence). The CDR3 sequence is CASNDGGSTDTQYF. Here the CDR3 DNA reads TGTGCCAGCAACGACGGCGGGAGCACAGATACGCAGTATTTT.

The genes are TRBV4-2 and TRBJ1-6, with 7 bases matching TRBD1. With V trimmed by 5 bases and J by 7 bases, 11 bases remained unmatched. The CDR3 runs 16 residues. CDR1 and CDR2 (germline): LGHNA, YNFKEQ. The CDR3 loop is CASSGQEGAGNSPLHF. In DNA form, the CDR3 reads TGTGCCAGCAGCGGACAGGAGGGGGCTGGGAATTCACCCCTCCACTTT.

The rearrangement links TRBV20-1 to TRBJ2-1; 9 positions agree with TRBD1. Germline V gives CDR1 DFQATT, CDR2 SNEGSKA (reference sequence). CDR3 size: 14 residues. V lost 3 bases to trimming and J lost 11 bases; unmatched junction nucleotides: 11. The CDR3: CSARRDRVPHQQFF. CDR3 sequence (DNA): TGCAGTGCTAGGAGGGACAGGGTCCCCCACCAGCAGTTCTTC.

The chain has TRBV28 and TRBJ1-2, with TRBD1 identical over 7 bases. Trimming removed 7 bases from V and 0 bases from J; junction bases left unmatched: 11. CDR1 is MDHEN, CDR2 SYDVKM, per germline. The CDR3 has 16 amino acids. CDR3 protein: CASTWRGQTSNYGYTF. As DNA, the CDR3 is TGTGCCAGCACCTGGAGGGGACAGACCTCTAACTATGGCTACACCTTC.

The rearrangement joins TRBV20-1 to TRBJ2-4; 9 nucleotides align to TRBD1. V lost 4 bases and J lost 13; bases outside the gene matches: 8. In germline, CDR1 is DFQATT, CDR2 SNEGSKA (reference sequence). This CDR3 contains 12 residues. DNA of the CDR3: TGCAGTGCTACCCCAGGACAGGGGCCGCAGTACTTC. This gives the protein CSATPGQGPQYF.

The gene calls are TRBV7-9 and TRBJ1-1; D gene ambiguous. This CDR3 has 14 amino acids. CDR1 SEHNR and CDR2 FQNEAQ come from the germline V gene (reference sequence). V was clipped by 4 bases and J by 6 bases, with 15 bases between them. The CDR3 here is CASSSLIPSPEAFF. The CDR3 DNA is TGTGCCAGCAGCTCCCTTATTCCGTCCCCTGAAGCTTTCTTT.

The rearrangement links TRBV2 to TRBJ2-5, with D perhaps TRBD2 (7 bases). The CDR3 sequence is 15 residues long. Germline CDR1 and CDR2: SNHLY and FYNNEI. Trimming left V 4 bases short and J 6 bases short, with 18 bases between. The CDR3 reads CASSGGGGAWKTQYF. In nucleotides, the CDR3 is TGTGCCAGCAGTGGCGGCGGGGGCGCGTGGAAGACCCAGTACTTC.

The table lists this clonotype with a few counts. CDR3 DNA sequence: TGTGCCAGCAGCCCCTCTAGCTCCAGTGGGCGTGAGCAGTTCTTC. Translated: CASSPSSSSGREQFF. This sequence joins TRBV6-5 and TRBJ2-1; weak D call: TRBD2 (5 bases). Germline V lookup: CDR1 MNHEY, CDR2 SVGAGI. The CDR3 loop spans 15 amino acids. Trimming shortened V by 6 bases and J by 9 bases, and 21 bases separated the two germline ends.